Included here is one T cell receptor beta chain sequence, with context. Its specificity is unknown. The sample originates from a study of T cell responses to AZD1222 COVID-19 vaccine. Study observations and caveats: The number of AZD1222 recipients seropositive at baseline was only 5 to 7. Donors, mostly white British, included more females; clonal diversity was possibly underestimated. All repertoire sampling was performed exclusively after the peak T cell response.

Repertoires were generated with immunoSEQ multiplex PCR, while TCRdb's copy carries only in-frame clones and drops some. The sample lists about 180,000 clones; around nine tenths were seen once. Germline V gene sequence: CDR1 GTSNPN, CDR2 SVGIG (reference sequence). V was cut by 0 bases and J by 1 base, with 12 bases left in between. The CDR3 runs 15 residues. The sample consisted of peripheral blood, taken 28 days after the second AZD1222 dose. This clonotype was sampled from an adult who received the AZD1222 COVID-19 vaccine. This rearrangement joins TRBV30 to TRBJ1-2; possible D gene TRBD1, 5 bases. CDR3 DNA sequence: TGTGCCTGGAGTGTAGGCATGGGGCTTAACTATGGCTACACCTTC. This codes for CAWSVGMGLNYGYTF.